This record looks at one TCR beta chain sequence and its context. Its antigen is currently not known. Base quality data are lacking; no much larger clone is found one base away. The cohort comprised fewer than 750 healthy bone marrow donors. At the time of sampling, every cohort member was nominally healthy, though immune exposures that went unrecorded were likely present. The donor tested CMV seronegative, placing the donor among the 300 to 450 seronegative members of the cohort. Each donor provided a peripheral blood sample, and peripheral blood mononuclear cells were used for TCR beta sequencing. The Qiagen DNeasy Blood Extraction Kit was used to extract genomic DNA from the blood cell samples. The data were taken from a study of cytomegalovirus exposure and HLA in healthy donors (dated 2017 in TCRdb). Background for the entire study: An earlier analysis of roughly 500 of the donors reported 276 Gb of sequence data and 117 million unique TCR beta sequences from approximately 180 million T cells. Every discovery cohort repertoire had been produced on one sequencing platform. Besides the first cohort of 550 to 750 subjects, a separate validation cohort made up of around 120 different subjects was used. The study aimed to test whether signatures of past pathogen exposure could be identified by cataloging public T cell receptors. A later genetic analysis used genome-wide SNP genotypes for about 60% of the 666 donors, treating that subset as a discovery cohort. On average, 235,054 unique TCR beta nucleotide sequences were sequenced per donor among a few hundred genotyped donors of the cohort, with roughly 18% of those sequences being non-productive. The genetic ancestry cluster associated with self-reported Caucasian donors included over 65% of the 350 to 500 genotyped donors. The study profiled the T cell repertoires of some 610 subjects by immunosequencing and related them to cytomegalovirus serostatus. The later analysis used no new phenotypic data to find candidate immune exposures, relying instead on TCR beta sequences and their occurrence across donors. Donor age, sex, ethnicity and CMV serostatus were collected together with the repertoire data. Typing coverage varied by locus: roughly 629-640 donors for A, B, C, DRB1 and DQB1; around 560 for DQA1; nearly 610 for DPA1; more than 450 for DPB1. An early release covering roughly 640 HLA-typed donors comprised about 290 gigabases of sequencing data and tens of millions of unique TCR sequences. Five DR-DQ haplotypes were treated as single units for association and clustering because of strong linkage in the cohort. Class I and class II HLA loci were covered by the typing at four-digit resolution. In a later analysis, previously published TCR beta repertoires from hundreds of donors were re-analyzed and high-resolution HLA genotyping was added so that TCR occurrence patterns could be studied. An earlier analysis of 587 of the donors used high-throughput TCR beta sequencing to judge whether each TCR beta V gene segment behaved as functional or pseudogenic. High-throughput TCR immunosequencing, statistical association of individual TCRs with disease status, and machine learning were combined to predict cytomegalovirus infection status.

Libraries came from the immunoSEQ multiplex PCR assay. A mixture of 60 forward primers for TCR Vbeta segments and 13 reverse primers for TCR Jbeta segments was used in the multiplex PCR. Amplification of the CDR3 region of rearranged TCR beta genes was performed with a multiplex PCR assay on genomic DNA. The Illumina HiSeq System was used to sequence the amplified TCR beta libraries as 87-base-pair reads. Processing in the source paper ran as follows. Across the 600 to 700 repertoires, a later analysis counted approximately 75 million unique TCR beta chains, around 10 million of which were shared by at least two donors. Raw reads were error-corrected and collapsed into unique sequences with a nearest-neighbor algorithm that merged closely related sequences to remove PCR and sequencing errors. Alignment of CDR3 sequences to IMGT reference sequences was used to assign V, D and J gene segments. For a sequence to be retained, a match of at least six nucleotides to both a V gene segment and a J gene segment was required. Rearrangements were classified as productive when the CDR3 lacked stop codons and remained in frame with V and J, and all other rearrangements were classified as non-productive. CDR3 was defined by IMGT convention, running from the second conserved V-encoded cysteine to the conserved J-encoded phenylalanine. The earlier analysis of approximately 500 of the donors excluded sequences that lacked an unambiguous match to a single V gene segment. An earlier analysis of fewer than 650 of the donors classified V segments as functional when productive rearrangements were above 56.7% and as segregating when the standard deviation between donors was above 5%. A statistical classification framework was built to diagnose cytomegalovirus status from the catalog of TCR beta chain sequences. In a later analysis, TCR nucleotide sequences were compared against IMGT/GENE-DB human TR gene sequences so that V and J genes could be assigned. In a later analysis, CDR3 sequences and most-parsimonious VDJ recombination scenarios were assigned using the TCRdist pipeline. In a later analysis, every TCR beta chain was defined by the combination of its CDR3 amino acid sequence and its V-gene family, and reads without a unique V-gene family were dropped. In a later analysis, several hundred highly shared, low-generation-probability nucleotide sequences were removed to address suspected cross-contamination and a sequencing artifact. A later analysis calculated a clonal expansion index for each public chain from normalized within-repertoire ranks of inferred template counts. In a later analysis, generation probabilities were computed using a VDJ recombination model fitted to out-of-frame rearrangements, and the results were checked against IGoR. In a later analysis, hypergeometric tests were used to score TCR-TCR, TCR-HLA and TCR-CMV co-occurrence, with a repertoire-size bias correction applied to TCR pairs. In a later analysis, false discovery rates were estimated by permuting HLA or CMV assignments 20 times. A later analysis grouped co-occurring TCRs with DBSCAN, adding TCRdist sequence similarity when clustering within HLA-allele-positive subsets. Repertoires with fewer than 30,000 or more than 120,000 public chains, plus five repertoires with anomalous nucleotide sharing, were excluded from co-occurrence clustering. As stored in TCRdb, this immuneACCESS dataset retains in-frame rearrangements with V and J assigned. A fraction of the clones does not appear; measured against another copy, unresolved V genes explain less than half of the discrepancy, and the remainder lacks a known reason. Clone size and V and J calls were adopted from that table, with D and trimming inferred from the DNA. In all, the sample holds some 150,000 clones, and approximately 87% of those were seen once. The ten largest clones capture under 6.5% of the sample.

Relative to germline, V is missing 1 base and J is missing 6 bases, with 6 bases of the junction outside any gene match. The germline V gene (reference sequence) supplies CDR1 LNHDA and CDR2 SQIVND. The CDR3 measures 16 amino acids from cysteine to phenylalanine. Only the CDR3 portion is preserved as DNA: 48 bases, with reading frame beginning at the first base. Study-level results and caveats: In a later analysis, HLA-associated TCR beta chains showed more clonal expansion and lower generation probabilities than non-associated chains that were equally common. Only TCR beta chains were sequenced in this cohort, and the absence of alpha or paired-chain data limited detectable features. It was suggested by the authors that the approach could potentially be generalized to other disease states and immunological phenotypes. When HLA alleles, especially DR and DQ, strongly co-occurred, attributing TCR associations to individual alleles was difficult. A group of highly shared sequence variants was considered likely to be a technical artifact of the sequencing pipeline. Specific HLA alleles were associated with about 17,000 TCR beta sequences at a false discovery rate of 0.05 in a later analysis. In an earlier analysis of 587 of the donors, most TCR beta V segments appeared in productive rearrangements about 87% or about 30% of the time, broadly matching IMGT annotations. An association between a missense DCLRE1C variant and V-gene and J-gene trimming of TCR beta chains was found in a later genetic analysis and replicated in an independent cohort. Because the 87-base-pair reads could not distinguish some IMGT-functional V segments, including TRBV6-2 and TRBV6-3, those segments were excluded. The presence/absence analyses assumed that sequencing depth was roughly uniform across donors, and that assumption may not be true. CMV serostatus was the only immune exposure information available for the cohort. According to a later analysis, TCR association rates differed among HLA loci, with DRB1 alleles showing the most associated TCRs and HLA-C alleles showing the fewest. A further reported finding was that TCR beta sequences accurately predicted the HLA-A and HLA-B alleles for most subjects in the first cohort. Linkage disequilibrium might explain the correlated functional status among segregating V segments, but an unknown experimental factor could not be excluded. The classifier was reported to diagnose cytomegalovirus status with high specificity and sensitivity in both the original and validation cohorts. Because counts were too low, roughly 17 rarely observed V segments, including chromosome 9 orphons, were left out of the earlier analysis of approximately 580 of the donors. While some public TCRs were present in many individuals, most TCR sequences turned up only very rarely across donors. Several of the top co-occurrence clusters appeared to be linked to parvovirus B19, influenza, CMV and Epstein-Barr virus, according to a later analysis. According to a later analysis, most CMV-associated TCR beta chains appeared to be HLA-restricted, and the HLA associations seemed to be driven largely by CMV exposure. A few of the identified cytomegalovirus-associated TCR beta chains were confirmed in vitro to be specific for cytomegalovirus antigens. The study listed 164 TCR beta chains as associated with cytomegalovirus. Because some donors lacked HLA typing at each locus, the association tests relied only on the typed subset. According to a later genetic analysis, donors in an Asian-associated ancestry cluster had fewer N-insertions in productive TCRs than the approximately 700-donor mean.

The chain links TRBV19 with TRBJ2-2, and 9 bases in between align with TRBD2. The specimen sequenced was PBMCs. The sequence came from a young woman in good health and CMV-seronegative. The CDR3 region has the sequence CASSIGGGRAAGELFF. The nucleotide sequence reads TGTGCCAGTAGTATAGGGGGCGGGAGGGCCGCCGGGGAGCTGTTTTTT.